This T cell receptor beta chain appears in the sequencing data of a study of control samples from healthy donors and cancer patients. Data came from immunoSEQ multiplex PCR; TCRdb stores just in-frame clones and leaves some out. The table has around 150,000 clones, 85% to 90% seen once. Trimming took 6 bases from V and 9 from J; bases not matched to a gene: 5. CDR3 length: 13 residues. Germline lookup yields CDR1 MDHEN and CDR2 SYDVKM. The sample taken for sequencing was blood. This TCR derives from a man in his late teens or twenties in good health. The J gene is TRBJ1-4, the V gene TRBV28; TRBD1 matches at 9 bases. The CDR3 DNA sequence: TGTGCCAGCAGGACAGGGGGAGGGAAAAAACTGTTTTTT. Translated: CASRTGGGKKLFF.